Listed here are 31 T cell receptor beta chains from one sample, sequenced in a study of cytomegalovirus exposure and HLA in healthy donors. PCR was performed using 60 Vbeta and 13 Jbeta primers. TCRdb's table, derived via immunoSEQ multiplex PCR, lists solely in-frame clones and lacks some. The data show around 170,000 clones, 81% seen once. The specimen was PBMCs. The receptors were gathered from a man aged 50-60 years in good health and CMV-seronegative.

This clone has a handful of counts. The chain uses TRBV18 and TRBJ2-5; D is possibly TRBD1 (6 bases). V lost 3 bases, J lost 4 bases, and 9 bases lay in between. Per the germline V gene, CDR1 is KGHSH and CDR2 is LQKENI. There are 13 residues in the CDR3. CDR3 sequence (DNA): TGTGCCAGCTCACCGACAGGTCCAGAGACCCAGTACTTC. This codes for CASSPTGPETQYF.

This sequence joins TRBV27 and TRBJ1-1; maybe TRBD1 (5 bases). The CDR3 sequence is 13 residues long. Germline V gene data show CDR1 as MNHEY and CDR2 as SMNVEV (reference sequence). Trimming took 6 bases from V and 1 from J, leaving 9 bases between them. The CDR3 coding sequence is TGTGCCAGCAGGGGACTGGAGAACACTGAAGCTTTCTTT. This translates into CASRGLENTEAFF.

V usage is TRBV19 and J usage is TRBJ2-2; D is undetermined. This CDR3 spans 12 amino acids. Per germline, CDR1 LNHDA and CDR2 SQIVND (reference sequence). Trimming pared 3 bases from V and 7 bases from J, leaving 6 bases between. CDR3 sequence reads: CASSIGSGELFF. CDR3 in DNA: TGTGCCAGTAGTATCGGTAGCGGGGAGCTGTTTTTT. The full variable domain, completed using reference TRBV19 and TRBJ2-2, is DGGITQSPKYLFRKEGQNVTLSCEQNLNHDAMYWYRQDPGQGLRLIYYSQIVNDFQKGDIAEGYSVSREKKESFPLTVTSAQKNPTAFYLCASSIGSGELFFGEGSRLTVL.

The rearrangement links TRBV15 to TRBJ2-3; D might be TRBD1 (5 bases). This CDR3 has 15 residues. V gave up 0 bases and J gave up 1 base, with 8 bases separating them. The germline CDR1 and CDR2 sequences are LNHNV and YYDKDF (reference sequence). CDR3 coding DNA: TGTGCCACCAGCAGAGATGAAGGGGGCACAGATACGCAGTATTTT. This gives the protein CATSRDEGGTDTQYF.

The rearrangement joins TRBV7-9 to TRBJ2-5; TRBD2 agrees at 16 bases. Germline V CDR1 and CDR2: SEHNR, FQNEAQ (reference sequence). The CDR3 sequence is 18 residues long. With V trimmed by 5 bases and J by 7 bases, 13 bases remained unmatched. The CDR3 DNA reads TGTGCCAGCAGCCCGGGACTAGCGGGGGGGCTTATAAAGGGGACCCAGTACTTC. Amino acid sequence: CASSPGLAGGLIKGTQYF.

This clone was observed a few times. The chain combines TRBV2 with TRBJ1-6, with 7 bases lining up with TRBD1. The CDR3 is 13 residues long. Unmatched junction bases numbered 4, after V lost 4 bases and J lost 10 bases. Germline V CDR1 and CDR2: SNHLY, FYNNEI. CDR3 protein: CASSGQGESPLHF. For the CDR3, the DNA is TGTGCCAGCAGTGGACAGGGTGAATCACCCCTCCACTTT.

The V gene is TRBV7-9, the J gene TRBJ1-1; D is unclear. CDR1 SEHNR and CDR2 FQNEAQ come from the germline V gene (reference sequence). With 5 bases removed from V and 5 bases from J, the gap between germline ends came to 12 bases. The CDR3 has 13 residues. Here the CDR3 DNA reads TGTGCCAGCAGCCTAATGGAGGCTACTGAAGCTTTCTTT. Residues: CASSLMEATEAFF.

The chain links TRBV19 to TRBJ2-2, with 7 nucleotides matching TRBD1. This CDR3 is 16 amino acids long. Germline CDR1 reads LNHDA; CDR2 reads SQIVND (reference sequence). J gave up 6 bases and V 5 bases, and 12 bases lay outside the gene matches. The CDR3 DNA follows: TGTGCCAGTAGTTTGGGACAGACGGGTTTTGCCGGGGAGCTGTTTTTT. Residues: CASSLGQTGFAGELFF. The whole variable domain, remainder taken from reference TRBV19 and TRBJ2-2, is DGGITQSPKYLFRKEGQNVTLSCEQNLNHDAMYWYRQDPGQGLRLIYYSQIVNDFQKGDIAEGYSVSREKKESFPLTVTSAQKNPTAFYLCASSLGQTGFAGELFFGEGSRLTVL.

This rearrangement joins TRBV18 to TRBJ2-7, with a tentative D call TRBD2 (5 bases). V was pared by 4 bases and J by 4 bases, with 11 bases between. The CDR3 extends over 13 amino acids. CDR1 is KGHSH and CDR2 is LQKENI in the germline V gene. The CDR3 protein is CASSQIRTYEQYF. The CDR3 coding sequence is TGTGCCAGCTCACAAATCAGGACTTACGAGCAGTACTTC. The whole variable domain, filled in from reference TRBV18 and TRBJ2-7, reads NAGVMQNPRHLVRRRGQEARLRCSPMKGHSHVYWYRQLPEEGLKFMVYLQKENIIDESGMPKERFSAEFPKEGPSILRIQQVVRGDSAAYFCASSQIRTYEQYFGPGTRLTVT.

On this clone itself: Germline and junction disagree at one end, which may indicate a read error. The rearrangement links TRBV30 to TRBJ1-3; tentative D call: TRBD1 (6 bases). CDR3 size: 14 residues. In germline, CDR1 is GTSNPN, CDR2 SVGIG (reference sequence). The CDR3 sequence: CAWGSDSPGNAIYF. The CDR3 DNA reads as TGTGCCTGGGGTTCGGACAGCCCTGGAAACGCCATATATTTT.

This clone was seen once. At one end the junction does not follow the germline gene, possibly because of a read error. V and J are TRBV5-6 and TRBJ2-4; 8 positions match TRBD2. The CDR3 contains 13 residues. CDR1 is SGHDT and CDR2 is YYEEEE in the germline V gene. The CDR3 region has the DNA TGTGCCAGCAGCTTAAGGGGCGGGGGGCAGGGAGACTTC. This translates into CASSLRGGGQGDF.

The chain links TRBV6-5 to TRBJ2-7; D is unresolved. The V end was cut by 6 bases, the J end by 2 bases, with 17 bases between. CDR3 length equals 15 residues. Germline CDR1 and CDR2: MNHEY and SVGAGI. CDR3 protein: CASRTGSQGTYEQYF. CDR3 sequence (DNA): TGTGCCAGCAGAACCGGGTCTCAAGGAACCTACGAGCAGTACTTC.

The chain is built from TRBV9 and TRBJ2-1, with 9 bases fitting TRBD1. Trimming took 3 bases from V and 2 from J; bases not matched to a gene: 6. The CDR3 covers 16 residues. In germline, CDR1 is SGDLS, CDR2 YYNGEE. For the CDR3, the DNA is TGTGCCAGCAGCGCCGCCGGGACAGGGACCTACAATGAGCAGTTCTTC. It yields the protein CASSAAGTGTYNEQFF.

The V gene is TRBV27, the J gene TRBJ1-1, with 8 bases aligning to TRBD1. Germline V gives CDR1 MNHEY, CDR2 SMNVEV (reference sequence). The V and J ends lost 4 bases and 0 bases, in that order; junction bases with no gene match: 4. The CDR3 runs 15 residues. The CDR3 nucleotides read TGTGCCAGCAGTTACGACAGGGGCATGAACACTGAAGCTTTCTTT. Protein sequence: CASSYDRGMNTEAFF.

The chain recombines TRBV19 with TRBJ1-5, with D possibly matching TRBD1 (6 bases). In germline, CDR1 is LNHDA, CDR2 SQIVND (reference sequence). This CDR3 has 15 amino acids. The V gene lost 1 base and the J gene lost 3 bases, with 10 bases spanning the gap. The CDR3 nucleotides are TGTGCCAGTAGTATAGTACAGGGTAACAATCAGCCCCAGCATTTT. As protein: CASSIVQGNNQPQHF.

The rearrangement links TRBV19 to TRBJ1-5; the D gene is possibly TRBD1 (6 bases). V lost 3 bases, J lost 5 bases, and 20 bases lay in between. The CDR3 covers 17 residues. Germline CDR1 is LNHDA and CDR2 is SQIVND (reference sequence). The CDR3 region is CASSIYGGQGLYQPQHF. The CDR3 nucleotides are TGTGCCAGTAGTATTTACGGAGGCCAGGGGCTATATCAGCCCCAGCATTTT.

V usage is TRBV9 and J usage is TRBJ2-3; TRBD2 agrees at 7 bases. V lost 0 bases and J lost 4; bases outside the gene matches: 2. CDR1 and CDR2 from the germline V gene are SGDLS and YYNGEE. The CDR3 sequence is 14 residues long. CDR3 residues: CASSVGGGPDTQYF. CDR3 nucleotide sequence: TGTGCCAGCAGCGTAGGGGGAGGGCCAGATACGCAGTATTTT.

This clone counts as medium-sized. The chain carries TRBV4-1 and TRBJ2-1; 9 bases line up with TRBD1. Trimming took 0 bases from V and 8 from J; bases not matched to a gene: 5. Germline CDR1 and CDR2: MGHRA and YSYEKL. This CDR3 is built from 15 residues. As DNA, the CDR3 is TGCGCCAGCAGCCAAGAAACAGGGGGCATCTATGAGCAGTTCTTC. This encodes CASSQETGGIYEQFF.

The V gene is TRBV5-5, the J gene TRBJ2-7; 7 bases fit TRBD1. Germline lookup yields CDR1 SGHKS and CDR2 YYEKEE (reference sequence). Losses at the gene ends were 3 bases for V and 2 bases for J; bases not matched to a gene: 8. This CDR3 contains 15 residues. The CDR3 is CASSSHRGVPYEQYF. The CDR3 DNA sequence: TGTGCCAGCAGCTCCCACAGGGGAGTCCCCTACGAGCAGTACTTC.

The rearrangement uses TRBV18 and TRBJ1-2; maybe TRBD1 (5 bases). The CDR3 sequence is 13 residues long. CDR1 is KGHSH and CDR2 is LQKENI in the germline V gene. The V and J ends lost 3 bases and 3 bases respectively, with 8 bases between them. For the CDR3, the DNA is TGTGCCAGCTCACCGGACAAGGACTATGGCTACACCTTC. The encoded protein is CASSPDKDYGYTF.

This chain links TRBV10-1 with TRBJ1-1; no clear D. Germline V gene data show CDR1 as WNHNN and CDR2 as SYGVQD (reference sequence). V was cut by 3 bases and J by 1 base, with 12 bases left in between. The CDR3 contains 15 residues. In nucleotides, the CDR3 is TGCGCCAGCAGTGACCCGGGGATGGGGAACACTGAAGCTTTCTTT. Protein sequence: CASSDPGMGNTEAFF.

Here the CDR3 DNA reads TGTGCCACCAGCAGAGATCGGGGAACACGGTCACCCCTCCACTTT. Its protein product is CATSRDRGTRSPLHF. The chain carries TRBV15 and TRBJ1-6, with D hard to call. The ends were cut back, 0 bases at V and 10 bases at J, with 13 bases in the middle. The CDR3 has 15 amino acids. From germline, CDR1 is LNHNV and CDR2 YYDKDF (reference sequence). The whole variable domain, filled in from reference TRBV15 and TRBJ1-6, reads DAMVIQNPRYQVTQFGKPVTLSCSQTLNHNVMYWYQQKSSQAPKLLFHYYDKDFNNEADTPDNFQSRRPNTSFCFLDIRSPGLGDTAMYLCATSRDRGTRSPLHFGNGTRLTVT.

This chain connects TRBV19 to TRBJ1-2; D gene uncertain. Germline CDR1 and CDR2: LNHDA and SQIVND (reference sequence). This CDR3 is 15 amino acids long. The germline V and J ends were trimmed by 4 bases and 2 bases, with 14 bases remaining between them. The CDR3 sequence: CASSSEAVGNYGYTF. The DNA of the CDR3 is TGTGCCAGTAGTAGTGAGGCGGTTGGGAACTATGGCTACACCTTC.

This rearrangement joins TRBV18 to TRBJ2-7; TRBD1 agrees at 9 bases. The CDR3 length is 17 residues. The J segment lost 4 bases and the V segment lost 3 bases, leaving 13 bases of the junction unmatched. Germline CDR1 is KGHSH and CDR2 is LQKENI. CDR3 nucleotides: TGTGCCAGCTCACCTTCCGGACAGGGGAGAAGTTTATACGAGCAGTACTTC. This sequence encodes CASSPSGQGRSLYEQYF.

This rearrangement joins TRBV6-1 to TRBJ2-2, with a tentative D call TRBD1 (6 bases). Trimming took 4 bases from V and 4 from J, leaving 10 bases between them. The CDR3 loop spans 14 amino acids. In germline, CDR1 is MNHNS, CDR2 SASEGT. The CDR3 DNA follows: TGTGCCAGCAGTGGGGGACAAATCACCGGGGAGCTGTTTTTT. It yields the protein CASSGGQITGELFF.

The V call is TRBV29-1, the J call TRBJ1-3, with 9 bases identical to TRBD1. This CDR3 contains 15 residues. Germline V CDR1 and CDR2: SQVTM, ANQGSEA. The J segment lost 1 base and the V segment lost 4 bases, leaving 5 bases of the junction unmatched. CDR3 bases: TGCAGCGTTGCGGGACAGGGTCTGTCTGGAAACACCATATATTTT. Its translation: CSVAGQGLSGNTIYF.

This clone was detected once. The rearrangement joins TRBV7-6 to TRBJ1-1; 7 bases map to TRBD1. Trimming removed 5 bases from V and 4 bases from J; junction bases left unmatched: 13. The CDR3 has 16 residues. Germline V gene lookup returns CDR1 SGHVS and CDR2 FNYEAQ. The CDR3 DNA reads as TGTGCCAGCAGCCCGAGTCCAGACAGGGAGGCCACTGAAGCTTTCTTT. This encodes CASSPSPDREATEAFF. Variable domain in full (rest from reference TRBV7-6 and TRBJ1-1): GAGVSQSPRYKVTKRGQDVALRCDPISGHVSLYWYRQALGQGPEFLTYFNYEAQQDKSGLPNDRFSAERPEGSISTLTIQRTEQRDSAMYRCASSPSPDREATEAFFGQGTRLTVV.

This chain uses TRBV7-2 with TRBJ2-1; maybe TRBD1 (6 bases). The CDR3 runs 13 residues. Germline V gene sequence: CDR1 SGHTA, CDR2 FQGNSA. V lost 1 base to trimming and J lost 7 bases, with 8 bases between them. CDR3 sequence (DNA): TGTGCCAGCAGCTTAGAAGGGGGAAATGAGCAGTTCTTC. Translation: CASSLEGGNEQFF.

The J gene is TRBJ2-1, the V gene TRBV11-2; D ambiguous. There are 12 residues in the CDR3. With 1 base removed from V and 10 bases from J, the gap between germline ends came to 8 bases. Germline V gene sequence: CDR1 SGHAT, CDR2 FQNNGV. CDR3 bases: TGTGCCAGCAGCTTAGCCCTATCCGAGCAGTTCTTC. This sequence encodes CASSLALSEQFF.

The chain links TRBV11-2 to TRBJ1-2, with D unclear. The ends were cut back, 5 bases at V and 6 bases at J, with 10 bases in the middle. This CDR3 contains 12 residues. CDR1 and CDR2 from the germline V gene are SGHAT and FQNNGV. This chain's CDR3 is CASSAGYDGYTF. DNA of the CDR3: TGTGCCAGCAGCGCCGGGTACGATGGCTACACCTTC.

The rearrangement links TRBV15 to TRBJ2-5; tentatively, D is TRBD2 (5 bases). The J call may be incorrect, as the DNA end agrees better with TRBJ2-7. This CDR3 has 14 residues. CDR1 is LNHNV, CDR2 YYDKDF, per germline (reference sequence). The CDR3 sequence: CATSRDGKPYEQYF. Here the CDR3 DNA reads TGTGCCACCAGCAGAGACGGGAAACCCTACGAGCAGTACTTC.